This TCR beta chain was retrieved from a study of cytomegalovirus exposure and HLA in healthy donors (dated by TCRdb to the late 2010s). The study in broad terms: In an earlier analysis of about 560 of the donors, around 290 Gb of sequence data and approximately 100 million unique TCR beta sequences from approximately 180 million T cells were reported. On average, around 240,000 unique TCR beta nucleotide sequences were sequenced per donor among a few hundred genotyped donors of the cohort, with around 19% of those sequences being non-productive. The T cell repertoires of about 700 subjects were profiled by immunosequencing and related to cytomegalovirus serostatus. To predict cytomegalovirus infection status, the study brought together high-throughput TCR immunosequencing, statistical association of individual TCRs with disease status, and machine learning. The number of typed donors differed by locus: about 620-630 for A, B, C, DRB1 and DQB1; 522 for DQA1; roughly 600 for DPA1; and some 470 for DPB1. Donor age, sex, ethnicity and CMV serostatus were compiled together with the repertoire data. Because of strong linkage in the cohort, five DR-DQ haplotypes were treated as single units for association and clustering. Rather than drawing on any new phenotypic data, the later analysis identified candidate immune exposures from TCR beta sequences and the way those sequences occurred across donors. A later genetic analysis used genome-wide SNP genotypes for about 65% of the roughly 670 donors, treating that subset as a discovery cohort. A separate validation cohort of 100 to 150 different subjects was used in addition to the 666-subject first cohort. About 300 gigabases of sequencing data and 75 million to 85 million unique TCR sequences made up an early release that covered about 640 HLA-typed donors. Of the 300 to 500 genotyped donors, more than 75% were placed in the genetic ancestry cluster associated with self-reported Caucasian donors. To study patterns of TCR occurrence, a later analysis re-analyzed previously published TCR beta repertoires from 650 to 750 donors and added high-resolution HLA genotyping. Every discovery cohort repertoire had been produced on one sequencing platform. To decide whether each TCR beta V gene segment behaved as functional or pseudogenic, an earlier analysis of some 600 of the donors relied on high-throughput TCR beta sequencing. The study aimed to test whether cataloging public T cell receptors could reveal signatures of past pathogen exposure. HLA typing covered class I and class II loci at four-digit resolution. The full study reports these points: A further reported finding was that TCR beta sequences accurately predicted the HLA-A and HLA-B alleles for most subjects in the first cohort. Three of the identified cytomegalovirus-associated TCR beta chains were confirmed in vitro to be specific for cytomegalovirus antigens. A later genetic analysis reported fewer N-insertions in productive TCRs among donors in an Asian-associated ancestry cluster than the roughly 700-donor mean. About 17 rarely observed V segments, including chromosome 9 orphons, were excluded from the earlier analysis of approximately 600 of the donors because counts were too low. In a later analysis, TCR association rates were found to vary across HLA loci, with the most associated TCRs seen for DRB1 alleles and the fewest for HLA-C alleles. Assigning TCR associations to individual alleles was difficult when HLA alleles, especially DR and DQ, strongly co-occurred. Only TCR beta chains were sequenced in this cohort, and the absence of alpha or paired-chain data limited detectable features. The sequencing pipeline was judged likely to have produced a cluster of highly shared sequence variants as a technical artifact. In the study, roughly 160 TCR beta chains were listed as associated with cytomegalovirus. In a later analysis, more than 15,000 TCR beta sequences were associated with specific HLA alleles at a false discovery rate of 0.05. According to a later analysis, most CMV-associated TCR beta chains appeared to be HLA-restricted, and the HLA associations seemed to be driven largely by CMV exposure. In a later analysis, HLA-associated TCR beta chains were found to be more clonally expanded and to have lower generation probabilities than equally common non-associated chains. Because HLA typing was missing for some donors at each locus, association tests included only the typed subset. Immune exposure information for the cohort was limited to CMV serostatus. Correlated functional status among segregating V segments might reflect linkage disequilibrium, but an unknown experimental factor could not be ruled out. Across donors, most TCR sequences were observed very rarely, whereas some public TCRs were present in many individuals. An association between a missense DCLRE1C variant and V-gene and J-gene trimming of TCR beta chains was found in a later genetic analysis and replicated in an independent cohort. In both the original and validation cohorts, the classifier was reported to diagnose cytomegalovirus status with high specificity and sensitivity. An earlier analysis of roughly 570 of the donors showed that most TCR beta V segments appeared in productive rearrangements either about 87% or about 30% of the time, which broadly matched IMGT annotations. Sequencing depth was assumed to be roughly uniform across donors in the presence/absence analyses, though that assumption may not hold. The authors suggested that the approach could potentially be extended to other disease states and immunological phenotypes. In a later analysis, several top co-occurrence clusters were reported to appear linked to parvovirus B19, influenza, CMV and Epstein-Barr virus. The 87-base-pair reads could not distinguish some IMGT-functional V segments, including TRBV6-2 and TRBV6-3, so those segments were excluded.

The cohort comprised fewer than 750 healthy bone marrow donors. At the time of sampling, every cohort member was nominally healthy, though immune exposures that went unrecorded were likely present. The donor was CMV seronegative and was included in the group of a few hundred seronegative cohort members. A peripheral blood sample was provided by each donor, and peripheral blood mononuclear cells were used for TCR beta sequencing. Genomic DNA extraction from the blood cell samples was performed with the Qiagen DNeasy Blood Extraction Kit. Libraries came from the immunoSEQ multiplex PCR assay. For the multiplex PCR, a mixture combining 60 forward primers for TCR Vbeta segments and 13 reverse primers for TCR Jbeta segments was used. A multiplex PCR assay on genomic DNA amplified the CDR3 region of rearranged TCR beta genes. The Illumina HiSeq System was used to sequence the amplified TCR beta libraries as 87-base-pair reads. As for how the authors treated the data: A later analysis counted about 80 million unique TCR beta chains across the roughly 700 repertoires, and around 9.9 million of these chains were shared by at least two donors. Raw reads were error-corrected and collapsed into unique sequences by a nearest-neighbor algorithm in which closely related sequences were merged to remove PCR and sequencing errors. To assign V, D and J gene segments, CDR3 sequences were aligned to IMGT reference sequences. Each retained sequence needed at least a six-nucleotide match to both a V gene segment and a J gene segment. Rearrangements were classified as productive when the CDR3 lacked stop codons and remained in frame with V and J, and all other rearrangements were classified as non-productive. Following IMGT convention, CDR3 was defined as the stretch from the second conserved V-encoded cysteine to the conserved J-encoded phenylalanine. The earlier analysis of approximately 500 of the donors excluded sequences that lacked an unambiguous match to a single V gene segment. In an earlier analysis of several hundred of the donors, a V segment was called functional when productive rearrangements were above 56.7%, and segregating when the standard deviation between donors exceeded 5%. A statistical classification framework was developed to diagnose cytomegalovirus status using the catalog of TCR beta chain sequences. In a later analysis, TCR nucleotide sequences were compared against IMGT/GENE-DB human TR gene sequences so that V and J genes could be assigned. The TCRdist pipeline was used in a later analysis to assign CDR3 sequences and most-parsimonious VDJ recombination scenarios. In a later analysis, each TCR beta chain was defined by its CDR3 amino acid sequence together with its V-gene family, and reads lacking a unique V-gene family were excluded. To address suspected cross-contamination and a sequencing artifact, a later analysis removed some 620 highly shared, low-generation-probability nucleotide sequences. In a later analysis, a clonal expansion index for each public chain was calculated from normalized within-repertoire ranks of inferred template counts. In a later analysis, generation probabilities were computed using a VDJ recombination model fitted to out-of-frame rearrangements, and the results were checked against IGoR. A later analysis scored TCR-TCR, TCR-HLA and TCR-CMV co-occurrence with hypergeometric tests, applying a repertoire-size bias correction to TCR pairs. To estimate false discovery rates, a later analysis permuted the HLA or CMV assignments 20 times. In a later analysis, co-occurring TCRs were grouped with DBSCAN, and TCRdist sequence similarity was added when clustering was performed within HLA-allele-positive subsets. Repertoires with fewer than 30,000 or more than 120,000 public chains, plus five repertoires with anomalous nucleotide sharing, were excluded from co-occurrence clustering. What TCRdb holds here is the immuneACCESS table cut down to in-frame rearrangements. Part of the clones is not present; checked against another copy, under half of the missing clones reflect an unresolved V gene, and the others are unexplained. The DNA gave D and trimming, while V, J and clone size come from that table. This sample lists around 130,000 clones; roughly 80% were detected once. Jointly, the top ten make up 1.2% of the sample.

Of note for this clone: Its antigen remains undetermined. Base qualities are not provided; no much larger clone lies one nucleotide away.

V and J are truncated by 1 base and 5 bases respectively, leaving an intervening sequence of 9 bases. The cysteine opens and the phenylalanine closes a CDR3 of 14 amino acids. The DNA shown is the 42-base CDR3, in frame from base 1. The germline V gene yields SGHTA for CDR1 and FQGNSA for CDR2. The receptor chain draws on TRBV7-2 and TRBJ1-5, with the D gene not confidently named. The TCR originated in a female donor in good health and CMV-seronegative. The sequencing sample was made of PBMCs. The CDR3 region: CASSLDTTYQPQHF. In nucleotides, the sequence is TGTGCCAGCAGCTTAGACACCACCTATCAGCCCCAGCATTTT. This CDR3, with the reference TRBV7-2 and TRBJ1-5 proteins standing in past its ends, gives the full variable domain GAGVSQSPSNKVTEKGKDVELRCDPISGHTALYWYRQSLGQGLEFLIYFQGNSAPDKSGLPSDRFSAERTGGSVSTLTIQRTQQEDSAVYLCASSLDTTYQPQHFGDGTRLSIL.